Listed below are T cell receptor beta chains from one sample, sequenced in a study of T cell responses to AZD1222 COVID-19 vaccine. Libraries were prepared by immunoSEQ multiplex PCR; TCRdb keeps only in-frame clonotypes and omits some of them. The sample gives 130,000 or so clones, around 90% of which show up once; over 2.5% is in the top ten. The sample in question was peripheral blood, obtained on day 0 of AZD1222 vaccination. The source is an adult in good health. Both conserved end residues are part of each CDR3. A D gene is named only where the DNA matches it firmly. Size is omitted from some rows. Given values are once, few, many or a class for expanded clones.

cdr3_length clone_size j_call d_call v_call cdr3_aa cdr3_nt
17 few TRBJ2-2 TRBD1 TRBV24-1 CATSDPRQGSDTGELFF TGTGCCACCAGTGATCCGCGACAGGGATCTGACACCGGGGAGCTGTTTTTT
13 - TRBJ2-7 - TRBV7-2 CASSLYTGSEQYF TGTGCCAGCAGCTTATACACAGGGTCCGAGCAGTACTTC
15 - TRBJ2-7 - TRBV24-1 CATTPPWGKGYEQYF TGTGCCACCACGCCCCCGTGGGGGAAAGGCTACGAGCAGTACTTC
13 few TRBJ2-1 - TRBV11-2 CASSLENYQEQFF TGTGCCAGCAGCTTAGAAAACTACCAAGAGCAGTTCTTC
15 - TRBJ2-7 - TRBV5-6 CASSFGGTLLYEQYF TGTGCCAGCAGCTTCGGCGGGACACTACTCTACGAGCAGTACTTC
16 - TRBJ2-2 TRBD1 TRBV4-1 CASSQTGQGGFGELFF TGCGCCAGCAGCCAAACGGGACAGGGGGGTTTCGGGGAGCTGTTTTTT
15 - TRBJ1-5 TRBD1 TRBV2 CASRRGTGGNQPQHF TGTGCCAGCAGGAGGGGGACAGGGGGCAATCAGCCCCAGCATTTT
17 - TRBJ1-6 - TRBV11-2 CASSSFYGQGENSPLHF TGTGCCAGCAGCTCCTTTTATGGGCAGGGAGAAAATTCACCCCTCCACTTT
15 once TRBJ1-5 - TRBV19 CASRITGTFNQPQHF TGTGCCAGTAGGATTACCGGGACCTTCAATCAGCCCCAGCATTTT
14 - TRBJ1-2 - TRBV2 CASTRQNTNYGYTF TGTGCCAGCACCCGACAGAATACTAACTATGGCTACACCTTC
14 - TRBJ1-1 - TRBV5-1 CASSLSTRNTEAFF TGCGCCAGCAGCCTTTCTACACGGAACACTGAAGCTTTCTTT
17 - TRBJ2-1 - TRBV5-1 CASSHGTGPSSYNEQFF TGCGCCAGCAGCCACGGGACCGGTCCCAGCTCCTACAATGAGCAGTTCTTC
20 - TRBJ1-1 TRBD1 TRBV19 CASSFQRGQGFPPENTEAFF TGTGCCAGTAGTTTCCAGAGGGGGCAGGGCTTCCCCCCGGAGAACACTGAAGCTTTCTTT
13 - TRBJ1-6 TRBD1 TRBV6-5 CASSPDRVSPLHF TGTGCCAGCAGTCCCGACAGGGTCTCACCCCTCCACTTT
16 - TRBJ2-1 TRBD2 TRBV27 CASRRTSGRASNEQFF TGTGCCAGCAGACGGACTAGCGGGAGGGCCTCGAATGAGCAGTTCTTC
20 - TRBJ1-2 - TRBV29-1 CSVEVWRRTFSLSGGYGYTF TGCAGCGTTGAAGTGTGGCGGCGGACGTTTTCCTTATCCGGGGGCTATGGCTACACCTTC
15 - TRBJ2-3 TRBD2 TRBV19 CASTAGLEGVDTQYF TGTGCCAGCACAGCCGGACTAGAGGGAGTGGATACGCAGTATTTT
13 - TRBJ1-1 - TRBV3-1/TRBV3-2 CASSQGAEPEAFF TGTGCCAGCAGCCAAGGGGCAGAACCTGAAGCTTTCTTT
15 - TRBJ2-1 TRBD2 TRBV25-1 CASSGTSGSYNEQFF TGTGCCAGCAGTGGGACTAGCGGCTCCTACAATGAGCAGTTCTTC
15 - TRBJ1-2 TRBD1 TRBV7-9 CASSLAGQGAGGYTF TGTGCCAGCAGCTTAGCCGGACAGGGGGCGGGTGGCTACACCTTC
14 - TRBJ2-1 - TRBV9 CASSVKGIDNEQFF TGTGCCAGCAGCGTAAAGGGTATCGACAATGAGCAGTTCTTC
15 - TRBJ2-7 - TRBV6-5 CASSYSDSRGSEQYF TGTGCCAGCAGTTACTCGGACTCCCGGGGGTCCGAGCAGTACTTC
14 few TRBJ2-5 TRBD1 TRBV7-8 CASSRRTGQETQYF TGTGCCAGCAGCCGTCGGACAGGGCAAGAGACCCAGTACTTC
15 - TRBJ2-7 - TRBV12-1 CASSLRDTTSYEQYF TGTGCCAGCAGCTTACGGGATACAACCTCCTACGAGCAGTACTTC
16 few TRBJ2-7 - TRBV4-2 CASSLLLEGAGNEQYF TGTGCCAGCAGCCTACTACTGGAAGGGGCAGGGAACGAGCAGTACTTC
14 - TRBJ2-1 - TRBV11-2 CASSFTRNVNEQFF TGTGCCAGCAGCTTCACGAGGAACGTAAATGAGCAGTTCTTC
15 once TRBJ2-2 TRBD1 TRBV28 CASSLRDRVSGELFF TGTGCCAGCAGTTTACGGGACAGGGTATCCGGGGAGCTGTTTTTT
14 - TRBJ2-7 - TRBV29-1 CSWSAGRAGSEQYF TGCAGCTGGTCAGCTGGGCGAGCCGGGAGTGAGCAGTACTTC
13 - TRBJ1-2 - TRBV9 CASSVLSNYGYTF TGTGCCAGCAGCGTACTCTCTAACTATGGCTACACCTTC
13 - TRBJ2-7 - TRBV5-5 CASSWPVAGEQYF TGTGCCAGCAGCTGGCCCGTGGCGGGCGAGCAGTACTTC
13 once TRBJ2-3 - TRBV6-4 CASSDSATDTQYF TGTGCCAGCAGTGACTCCGCCACAGATACGCAGTATTTT
14 - TRBJ2-1 TRBD2 TRBV5-5 CASNLAGVYNEQFF TGTGCCAGCAACCTAGCGGGGGTTTACAATGAGCAGTTCTTC
13 - TRBJ2-7 - TRBV15 CATSGESSYEQYF TGTGCCACCAGCGGGGAGAGCTCCTACGAGCAGTACTTC
17 - TRBJ2-2 - TRBV28 CASSYSTGMVRGGELFF TGTGCCAGCAGTTACAGTACAGGGATGGTTCGAGGCGGGGAGCTGTTTTTT
15 - TRBJ1-5 - TRBV28 CASSLEAGRSQPQHF TGTGCCAGCAGTCTAGAGGCAGGGCGGTCCCAGCCCCAGCATTTT
13 - TRBJ1-2 - TRBV25-1 CASSIQGLGGYTF TGTGCCAGCAGTATCCAGGGACTAGGAGGCTACACCTTC
15 once TRBJ1-3 TRBD1 TRBV18 CASSPTGQGGNTIYF TGTGCCAGCTCACCTACCGGACAGGGAGGAAACACCATATATTTT
14 - TRBJ2-1 - TRBV6-2/TRBV6-3 CASSYVARSNEQFF TGTGCCAGCAGTTACGTAGCCCGGAGTAATGAGCAGTTCTTC
13 - TRBJ2-1 - TRBV7-9 CASSPVGYNEQFF TGTGCCAGCAGCCCGGTAGGGTACAATGAGCAGTTCTTC
14 - TRBJ2-7 TRBD1 TRBV3-1/TRBV3-2 CASSQENRGREQYF TGTGCCAGCAGCCAAGAGAACAGGGGAAGAGAGCAGTACTTC
12 - TRBJ1-2 - TRBV5-1 CASSLSNYGYTF TGCGCCAGCAGCTTGTCTAACTATGGCTACACCTTC
13 - TRBJ1-2 - TRBV2 CASSDRYNYGYTF TGTGCCAGCAGTGACAGGTATAACTATGGCTACACCTTC
16 - TRBJ2-4 TRBD2 TRBV7-2 CASSSPGLAGVNIQYF TGTGCCAGCAGCTCCCCGGGACTAGCGGGAGTAAACATTCAGTACTTC
13 few TRBJ2-7 - TRBV5-6 CASSHGSSYEQYF TGTGCCAGCAGTCACGGAAGCTCCTACGAGCAGTACTTC
14 - TRBJ2-3 TRBD1 TRBV19 CASSRQGETDTQYF TGTGCCAGTAGTAGACAGGGGGAAACAGATACGCAGTATTTT
16 - TRBJ2-2 TRBD2 TRBV28 CASGGLAGEGNGELFF TGTGCCAGCGGTGGACTAGCGGGAGAGGGGAACGGGGAGCTGTTTTTT
15 once TRBJ2-7 TRBD1 TRBV7-9 CASSHRQGSSYEQYF TGTGCCAGCAGTCATCGACAGGGCTCCTCCTACGAGCAGTACTTC
16 - TRBJ1-3 TRBD1 TRBV20-1 CSASPSQGNTGNTIYF TGCAGTGCTAGTCCCTCACAGGGGAACACTGGAAACACCATATATTTT
13 - TRBJ2-5 - TRBV28 CASSLTGSETQYF TGTGCCAGCAGTTTGACAGGTTCAGAGACCCAGTACTTC
19 once TRBJ1-2 - TRBV7-2 CASSSRLGGARGTNYGYTF TGTGCCAGCAGCTCCCGTCTGGGGGGGGCCCGGGGGACTAACTATGGCTACACCTTC
12 - TRBJ2-7 - TRBV7-9 CASSFSGGEQYF TGTGCCAGCAGCTTTTCTGGGGGCGAGCAGTACTTC
17 - TRBJ2-3 TRBD1 TRBV2 CASSPPGQGSYTDTQYF TGTGCCAGCAGTCCCCCCGGACAGGGGTCGTACACAGATACGCAGTATTTT
17 once TRBJ2-6 - TRBV7-9 CASSLHLRASGANVLTF TGTGCCAGCAGCTTACATCTACGCGCCTCTGGGGCCAACGTCCTGACTTTC
18 - TRBJ2-1 TRBD2 TRBV11-2 CASNPGLAGSTGYNEQFF TGTGCCAGCAACCCGGGACTAGCGGGATCTACGGGGTACAATGAGCAGTTCTTC
15 - TRBJ2-7 - TRBV7-9 CASSLGPGNPYEQYF TGTGCCAGCAGCTTAGGCCCGGGTAACCCCTACGAGCAGTACTTC
16 - TRBJ2-3 - TRBV24-1 CATSDQTGGTANTQYF TGTGCCACCAGTGATCAGACTGGAGGGACAGCTAATACGCAGTATTTT
15 - TRBJ1-6 - TRBV18 CASSITGRFNSPLHF TGTGCCAGCTCGATTACGGGACGGTTCAATTCACCCCTCCACTTT